This TCR beta chain is drawn from a study of human T cells and chemical hapten exposure. Trimming removed 5 bases at V and 3 bases at J, with 15 bases between. This CDR3 region has 15 residues. Noted time point: patch test 2, 6 weeks after DPC sensitization. Treatment meaning: therapeutic diphenylcyclopropenone sensitization with weekly scalp DPC. This clonotype has a handful of counts. Via MiXCR, TCRdb re-called the RACE reads, giving one row per CDR3 protein. Found here are about 100,000 distinct CDR3 sequences, roughly 11% of them singletons; the top ten hold 3.2%. The origin of this receptor is a woman between 40 and 50 years old with alopecia areata. Some clones in this sample may be carry-over from other donors' samples. The genes are TRBV12-3 or TRBV12-4 and TRBJ2-3, with D tentatively TRBD2 (7 bases). This material consisted of whole blood, taken in connection with sensitization to the hapten diphenylcyclopropenone (DPC). As DNA, the CDR3 is TGTGCCAGCAGTGGGGGCGGGGGTGGAACAGATACGCAGTATTTT. Protein product: CASSGGGGGTDTQYF.